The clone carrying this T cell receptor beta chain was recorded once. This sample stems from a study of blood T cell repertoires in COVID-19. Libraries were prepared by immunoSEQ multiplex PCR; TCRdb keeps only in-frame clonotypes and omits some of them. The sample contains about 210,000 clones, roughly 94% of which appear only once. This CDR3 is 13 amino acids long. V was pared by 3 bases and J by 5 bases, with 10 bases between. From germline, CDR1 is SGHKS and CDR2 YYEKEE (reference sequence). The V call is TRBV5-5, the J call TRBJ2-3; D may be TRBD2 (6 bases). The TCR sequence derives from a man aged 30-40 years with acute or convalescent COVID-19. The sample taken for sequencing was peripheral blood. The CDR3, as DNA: TGTGCCAGCAGCTCCTACGGGGGAGATACGCAGTATTTT. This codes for CASSSYGGDTQYF. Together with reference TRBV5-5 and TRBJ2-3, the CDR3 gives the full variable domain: DAGVTQSPTHLIKTRGQQVTLRCSPISGHKSVSWYQQVLGQGPQFIFQYYEKEERGRGNFPDRFSARQFPNYSSELNVNALLLGDSALYLCASSSYGGDTQYFGPGTRLTVL.